This TCR beta chain was sequenced for a study of PD-L1 blockade in urothelial cancer (dated 2017 in TCRdb). As for the study more broadly: All patients started therapy in the mid-2010s and received atezolizumab 1,200 mg intravenously every 3 weeks. About nine tenths of the roughly 30 patients were males with bladder-origin urothelial cancer, and about 65% of the roughly 30 reported a prior smoking history. An ECOG performance status of 0 or 1 was recorded for the patients, and 0 to 3 prior chemotherapy regimens had been received by the patients. Blood samples were analyzed at 3 weeks after treatment start (second dose) and at 6 weeks after treatment start. Blood samples yielded a median of around 150,000 T cells and around 83,000 unique TCRs, with median clonality approximately 0.08. The study was an exploratory multi-omic analysis of somatic, immune and clinical correlates of response to PD-L1 blockade with atezolizumab in urothelial cancer. TCR sequencing covered pretreatment tumor samples and matched, serially collected peripheral blood taken before and after atezolizumab treatment. Durable clinical benefit was defined as a progression-free survival longer than 6 months, and TCR features were additionally tested against progression-free survival and overall survival. Whole exome sequencing and RNA sequencing of pretreatment tumors were performed alongside TCR sequencing in the same patients. About 10 patients reached durable clinical benefit, while 20 patients did not. Pretreatment blood TCR-seq was available for twenty-nine patients, at least one posttreatment blood collection was obtained for approximately 24 patients, and tumor TCR-seq was available for approximately 24 patients. Paper-wide results and their limitations: Patients with durable benefit showed greater expansion of tumor-associated TCR clones in peripheral blood 3 weeks after starting treatment (n = 22, p = 0.022). Small sample size (n ≈ 30) and many exploratory analyses mean the results are intended to be hypothesis-generating. A pretreatment peripheral blood TCR clonality below the median was linked to improved progression-free and overall survival.

Each PCR received spiked-in synthetic TCR analog templates so that absolute template abundance could be estimated from read counts. Using the immunoSEQ assay, TCRbeta CDR3 regions were amplified from genomic DNA with bias-controlled V and J gene primers. Sequencing of rearranged TCRbeta segments was performed at approximately 20X coverage. The authors' pipeline ran thus. Clustering was used to correct sequencing errors, and CDR3s were annotated against IMGT to assign V, D and J genes. Only productive TCRbeta rearrangements were used in downstream analyses, excluding out-of-frame or stop-codon sequences. Clonality was calculated as one minus the Shannon entropy normalized by the log of the number of unique productive sequences. Fisher's exact test with Benjamini-Hochberg correction, using a cutoff of adjusted p below 0.01, was how clones that differed between time points or between blood and tumor were identified. The immuneACCESS repertoire file appears here via TCRdb, limited to in-frame rearrangements. These files lack a portion of the clones; in checked studies, under half of the deficit traces to unresolved V genes, and the cause of the others is not known. The DNA gave D and trimming, while V, J and clone size come from that table. The table for this sample lists 25,000 to 35,000 clones; about nine tenths of them were counted only once. The ten largest clones capture 3% to 4% of the sample.

Of note for this clone: The antigen this receptor binds is unknown. Per-base quality was not reported, and no clone a single base away is much larger than it.

The cohort comprised around 31 patients with locally advanced or metastatic urothelial carcinoma treated at Memorial Sloan Kettering on a trial protocol. Peripheral blood mononuclear cells were collected pretreatment and during treatment, with between 1 and 8 total time points obtained per patient. The Qiagen DNeasy Blood extraction kit was used to purify genomic DNA from total PBMCs and tumor samples. Collected pretreatment and during treatment, PBMCs were isolated and stored as previously described. This clonotype originated in a man over 45 with urothelial cancer. Sequences were derived from PBMCs, sampled around atezolizumab (anti-PD-L1) treatment.

The nucleotide sequence is TGTGCCAGCAGCTTATATTCCTACGAGCAGTACTTC. Translated, this gives CASSLYSYEQYF. The chain links TRBV5-4 with TRBJ2-7; the D gene identity is not certain. V is pared back by 2 bases and J by 1 base, with 4 bases lying between the germline termini. Including cysteine and phenylalanine, the CDR3 has 12 amino acids. Just the 36-base CDR3 DNA is kept, in frame starting at base 1. The germline V gene (reference sequence) gives CDR1 as SGHNT and CDR2 as YYREEE.